These 13 T cell receptor beta chains were all obtained from the same sample, sequenced in a study of blood T cell repertoires in COVID-19. Repertoires were generated with immunoSEQ multiplex PCR, while TCRdb's copy carries only in-frame clones and drops some. This sample has some 310,000 clones; roughly 90% occur once, and the top ten carry roughly a tenth. The sequenced sample was PBMCs or T cells enriched from blood (not recorded which). These receptors were collected from a woman in her thirties who had recovered from COVID-19.

Here the CDR3 reads CASSLVGLAGTYPKEQYF. As DNA, the CDR3 is TGTGCCAGCAGCTTAGTAGGACTAGCGGGGACTTATCCTAAAGAGCAGTACTTC. The V gene is TRBV7-2, the J gene TRBJ2-7; 12 nucleotides agree with TRBD2. The CDR3 contains 18 residues. Germline assignment: CDR1 SGHTA and CDR2 FQGNSA. The junction had 14 bases not matched to a gene; V was cut back by 1 base and J by 7 bases.

The sample holds one count of this clone. The chain joins TRBV15 to TRBJ1-5; D call uncertain. Trimming left V 4 bases short and J 9 bases short, with 13 bases between. The CDR3 consists of 13 residues. Germline V gene lookup returns CDR1 LNHNV and CDR2 YYDKDF (reference sequence). CDR3 residues: CATSMSGFWPQHF. The CDR3 DNA follows: TGTGCCACCAGCATGTCCGGGTTTTGGCCCCAGCATTTT.

V usage is TRBV18 and J usage is TRBJ1-2; D is perhaps TRBD1 (5 bases). Trimming removed 3 bases at V and 4 bases at J, with 30 bases between. The CDR3 sequence is 20 residues long. Germline V gene sequence: CDR1 KGHSH, CDR2 LQKENI. The CDR3 DNA reads as TGTGCCAGCTCACCCATTCTCGCCGGGGGGGAGCTATTTGTGACCTATGGCTACACCTTC. The encoded protein is CASSPILAGGELFVTYGYTF.

This chain joins TRBV5-1 and TRBJ2-1; 12 nucleotides agree with TRBD2. The trim removed 2 bases at V and 6 bases at J, leaving 3 bases unmatched. This CDR3 comprises 15 residues. Germline CDR1 and CDR2: SGHRS and YFSETQ. CDR3: CASSFRLAGANEQFF. DNA for the CDR3: TGCGCCAGCAGCTTCCGACTAGCGGGAGCCAATGAGCAGTTCTTC.

The rearrangement uses TRBV19 and TRBJ2-7; 8 bases align to TRBD2. Losses at the gene ends were 5 bases for V and 3 bases for J; bases not matched to a gene: 12. Germline values: CDR1 LNHDA, CDR2 SQIVND (reference sequence). This CDR3 spans 16 amino acids. The CDR3 here is CASSLVSGSGGYEQYF. The CDR3 DNA sequence: TGTGCCAGTAGTTTAGTCAGCGGGAGCGGGGGCTACGAGCAGTACTTC. Complete variable domain (other parts from reference TRBV19 and TRBJ2-7): DGGITQSPKYLFRKEGQNVTLSCEQNLNHDAMYWYRQDPGQGLRLIYYSQIVNDFQKGDIAEGYSVSREKKESFPLTVTSAQKNPTAFYLCASSLVSGSGGYEQYFGPGTRLTVT.

This clone has only one observation. The rearrangement uses TRBV18 and TRBJ1-2; TRBD1 aligns across 9 bases. V lost 8 bases to trimming and J lost 8 bases; unmatched junction nucleotides: 3. Germline CDR1 is KGHSH and CDR2 is LQKENI. The CDR3 length is 11 residues. CDR3 in amino acids: CASATGGGYTF. For the CDR3, the DNA is TGTGCCAGCGCAACAGGGGGCGGCTACACCTTC.

This sequence joins TRBV6-5 and TRBJ1-5, with 7 bases aligning to TRBD1. The germline V gene encodes CDR1 MNHEY and CDR2 SVGAGI. The ends lost 9 bases at V and 9 bases at J; junction bases unmatched: 17. This CDR3 has 15 residues. The CDR3 nucleotides read TGTGCCAGTCATCCCGGGACAGTAGGACTGCCGCCCCAGCATTTT. This gives the protein CASHPGTVGLPPQHF.

Comment on this clone: An end of the junction differs from the germline gene, which may be a read error. The V call is TRBV7-9, the J call TRBJ2-7; 8 positions agree with TRBD2. Germline CDR1 is SEHNR and CDR2 is FQNEAQ (reference sequence). The CDR3 is 14 amino acids. The CDR3 sequence: CASSVSGNGPTSHF. The DNA for the CDR3 is TGTGCCAGCTCGGTTAGCGGGAATGGACCCACCTCCCACTTC. The full variable domain, its missing parts supplied by reference TRBV7-9 and TRBJ2-7, is DTGVSQNPRHKITKRGQNVTFRCDPISEHNRLYWYRQTLGQGPEFLTYFQNEAQLEKSRLLSDRFSAERPKGSFSTLEIQRTEQGDSAMYLCASSVSGNGPTSHFGPGTRLTVT.

The CDR3, as DNA: TGTGCCAGCAGCTTGGTGGAGCGTGACTATGGCTACACCTTC. Its translation is CASSLVERDYGYTF. The chain uses TRBV5-6 and TRBJ1-2, with D unresolved. Germline V CDR1 and CDR2: SGHDT, YYEEEE. This CDR3 comprises 14 residues. V was clipped by 0 bases and J by 3 bases, with 9 bases between them. The full variable domain, with the rest looked up from reference TRBV5-6 and TRBJ1-2, is DAGVTQSPTHLIKTRGQQVTLRCSPKSGHDTVSWYQQALGQGPQFIFQYYEEEERQRGNFPDRFSGHQFPNYSSELNVNALLLGDSALYLCASSLVERDYGYTFGSGTRLTVV.

The gene calls are TRBV5-6 and TRBJ1-5; 8 bases fit TRBD1. V gave up 1 base and J gave up 5 bases; unmatched junction bases: 5. Germline V gene data show CDR1 as SGHDT and CDR2 as YYEEEE. The CDR3 runs 15 residues. CDR3 coding DNA: TGTGCCAGCAGCTTGTCCTCAGGGGGCGATCAGCCCCAGCATTTT. Protein product: CASSLSSGGDQPQHF.

As for this clone: One end of the junction fails to match germline, which may point to a read error. J is TRBJ1-2 and V is TRBV28; D is perhaps TRBD1 (6 bases). The germline CDR1 and CDR2 sequences are MDHEN and SYDVKM. The CDR3 has 13 residues. The chain's CDR3 is CARSAGGGSGYTF. The DNA of the CDR3 is TGTGCCCGCAGCGCGGGGGGGGGCAGTGGCTACACCTTC.

This chain joins TRBV6-5 and TRBJ2-1; 10 nucleotides line up with TRBD2. The V gene end was trimmed by 0 bases and the J gene end by 8 bases; junction bases not matched to a gene: 1. Germline loops: CDR1 MNHEY, CDR2 SVGAGI. This CDR3 spans 14 amino acids. The CDR3 sequence is CASSYSGTSDEQFF. Written as DNA, the CDR3 is TGTGCCAGCAGTTACTCCGGGACTAGCGATGAGCAGTTCTTC.

V usage is TRBV28 and J usage is TRBJ1-2; D remains unclear. Deletions cut 5 bases from V and 0 bases from J, with 4 bases between. The CDR3 totals 12 residues. CDR1 MDHEN and CDR2 SYDVKM come from the germline V gene. This CDR3 reads CASSTTNYGYTF. DNA of the CDR3: TGTGCCAGCAGTACTACTAACTATGGCTACACCTTC.